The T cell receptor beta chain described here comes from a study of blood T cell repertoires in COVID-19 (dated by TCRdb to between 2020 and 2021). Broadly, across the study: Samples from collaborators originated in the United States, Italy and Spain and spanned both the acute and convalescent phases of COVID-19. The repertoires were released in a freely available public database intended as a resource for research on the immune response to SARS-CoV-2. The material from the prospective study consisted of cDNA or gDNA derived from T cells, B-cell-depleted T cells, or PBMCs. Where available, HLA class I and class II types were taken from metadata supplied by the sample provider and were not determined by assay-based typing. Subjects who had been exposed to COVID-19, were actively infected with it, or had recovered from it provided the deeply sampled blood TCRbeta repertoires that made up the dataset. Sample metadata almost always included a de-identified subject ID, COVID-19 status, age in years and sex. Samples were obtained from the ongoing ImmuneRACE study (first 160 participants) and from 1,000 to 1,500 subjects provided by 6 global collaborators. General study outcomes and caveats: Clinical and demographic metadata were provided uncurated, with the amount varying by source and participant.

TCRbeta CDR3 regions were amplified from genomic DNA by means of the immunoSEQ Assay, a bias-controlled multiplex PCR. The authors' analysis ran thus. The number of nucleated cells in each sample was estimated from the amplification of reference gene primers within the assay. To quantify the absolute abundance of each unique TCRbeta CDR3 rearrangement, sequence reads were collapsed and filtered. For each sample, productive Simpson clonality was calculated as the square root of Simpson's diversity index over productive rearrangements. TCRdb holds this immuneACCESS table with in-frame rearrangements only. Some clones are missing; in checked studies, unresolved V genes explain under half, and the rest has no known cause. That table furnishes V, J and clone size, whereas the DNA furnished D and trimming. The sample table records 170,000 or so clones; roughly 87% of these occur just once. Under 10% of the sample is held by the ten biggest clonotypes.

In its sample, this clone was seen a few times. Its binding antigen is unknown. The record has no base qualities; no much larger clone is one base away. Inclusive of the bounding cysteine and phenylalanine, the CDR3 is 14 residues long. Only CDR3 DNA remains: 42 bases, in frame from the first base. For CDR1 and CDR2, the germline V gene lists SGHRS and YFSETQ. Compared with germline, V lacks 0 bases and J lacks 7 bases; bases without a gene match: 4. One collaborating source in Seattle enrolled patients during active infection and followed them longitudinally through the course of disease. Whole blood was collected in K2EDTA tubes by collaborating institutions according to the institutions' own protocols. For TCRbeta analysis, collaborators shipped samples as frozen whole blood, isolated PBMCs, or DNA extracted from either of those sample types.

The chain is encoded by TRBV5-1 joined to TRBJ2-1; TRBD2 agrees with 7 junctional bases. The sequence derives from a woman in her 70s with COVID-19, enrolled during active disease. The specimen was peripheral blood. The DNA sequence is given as TGCGCCAGCAGCTTGGTCTTAGCGGGTAATGAGCAGTTCTTC. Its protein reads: CASSLVLAGNEQFF.